A selection of T cell receptor beta chains follows, all from one sample in a study of CD4 and CD8 cells across lung adenocarcinoma regions. TCRdb recomputed calls from the PCR reads with MiXCR, one row per CDR3 protein. The table includes roughly 25,000 distinct CDR3 sequences, around 52% detected once. The specimen sequenced was CD4+ T cells from the center of a lung tumor. The receptors stem from a male donor with lung adenocarcinoma. The CD4 and CD8 labels of this study may be unreliable. Each CDR3 is given with its conserved first and last residue. The D gene is left open where the match is weak. Size tells how often a clone was seen (once, few, many) or the class of an expanded clone, and some rows leave it out.

clone_size	d_call	v_call	j_call	cdr3_aa	cdr3_nt
few	NA	TRBV3-1	TRBJ2-4	CASSPPLTGLNIQYF	TGTGCCAGCAGCCCCCCCCTTACGGGATTAAACATTCAGTACTTC
NA	NA	TRBV6-1	TRBJ2-4	CASSGDGADMQYF	TGTGCCAGCAGTGGGGACGGAGCAGATATGCAGTACTTC
once	TRBD2	TRBV6-1	TRBJ2-3	CASRFEGRGGKDTQYF	TGTGCCAGCAGGTTTGAGGGGAGGGGTGGCAAAGATACGCAGTACTTT
NA	NA	TRBV12-3/TRBV12-4	TRBJ2-5	CAAGPGGRDQETQYF	TGTGCCGCGGGGCCCGGGGGCCGTGACCAAGAGACCCAGTACTTC
few	NA	TRBV7-9	TRBJ2-7	CASSRGRGRYEQYF	TGTGCCAGCAGCCGTGGGAGGGGGCGATACGAGCAGTACTTC
NA	NA	TRBV6-8	TRBJ2-2	CASSYSRRSYVNTGALFF	TGTGCCAGCAGTTACTCGCGTCGGTCTTACGTGAACACCGGGGCGCTGTTTTTT
NA	NA	TRBV6-1	TRBJ2-2	CASRGGKSGRMSGELFF	TGTGCCAGCCGAGGGGGCAAGAGCGGGAGAATGTCCGGGGAGCTGTTTTTT
NA	NA	TRBV27	TRBJ1-6	CASSLSNSPLHF	TGTGCCAGCAGTTTGAGTAATTCACCCCTCCACTTT
NA	NA	TRBV6-1	TRBJ2-3	CGLGGHGQETQYF	TGTGGGCTCGGTGGCCATGGCCAAGAGACGCAGTATTTC
NA	NA	TRBV6-1	TRBJ2-2	CASKTESNTGELFF	TGTGCCAGCAAAACGGAATCGAACACCGGGGAGCTGTTTTTT
NA	TRBD2	TRBV27	TRBJ2-1	CASSLGGLAGWYLNEQFF	TGTGCCAGCAGTTTAGGTGGACTAGCGGGATGGTACCTCAATGAGCAGTTCTTC
medium-sized	TRBD2	TRBV11-2	TRBJ2-1	CASSLEAGVKEQFF	TGTGCCAGCAGCTTAGAGGCGGGAGTAAAAGAGCAGTTCTTC
many	NA	TRBV6-1	TRBJ2-7	CASSEDQGSSYEQYF	TGTGCCAGCAGTGAAGATCAAGGAAGCTCCTACGAGCAGTACTTC
many	NA	TRBV10-3	TRBJ2-2	CAISEPAAGTLTGELFF	TGTGCCATCAGTGAGCCGGCAGCCGGGACTCTCACCGGGGAGCTGTTTTTT
NA	NA	TRBV30	TRBJ2-7	CAWSGYAREQYF	TGTGCCTGGAGTGGGTACGCCCGCGAGCAGTACTTC
many	NA	TRBV12-3/TRBV12-4	TRBJ2-3	CASSLTGVLPDTQYF	TGTGCCAGCAGTCTGACAGGAGTTCTGCCAGATACGCAGTATTTT
many	NA	TRBV7-2	TRBJ2-5	CASSLVLAWETQYF	TGTGCCAGCAGCTTAGTACTAGCTTGGGAGACCCAGTACTTC
many	NA	TRBV6-1	TRBJ2-3	CASSPIGGTDTQYF	TGTGCCAGCAGCCCCATTGGGGGGACAGATACGCAGTATTTT
once	NA	TRBV27	TRBJ2-5	CASGGIGSLLTETQYF	TGTGCCAGCGGGGGAATCGGGAGCCTCCTCACAGAGACCCAGTATTTC
NA	NA	TRBV27	TRBJ2-4	CASVGGLGARDQNIQYF	TGTGCCAGCGTAGGGGGGCTCGGGGCCCGTGACCAAAACATTCAGTACTTC
many	NA	TRBV12-3/TRBV12-4	TRBJ2-3	CASSLQGFGTDTQYF	TGTGCCAGCAGTTTACAGGGTTTCGGCACAGATACGCAGTATTTT
NA	TRBD2	TRBV11-3	TRBJ2-3	CASSLVGTSGSTDTQYF	TGTGCCAGCAGCTTAGTAGGGACTAGCGGGAGCACAGATACGCAGTATTTT
NA	TRBD2	TRBV10-3	TRBJ2-7	CAISEPPSGTSSYEQYF	TGTGCCATCAGCGAACCACCTAGCGGGACCAGCTCCTACGAGCAGTACTTC
NA	NA	TRBV10-3	TRBJ2-7	CASGLCPKDMQYF	TGTGCCTCGGGGTTGTGTCCCAAAGACATGCAGTACTTC
NA	NA	TRBV25-1	TRBJ2-4	CASSVGGLDQDTQYF	TGTGCCAGCAGTGTCGGGGGCCTCGACCAGGACACCCAGTACTTC
NA	NA	TRBV10-1	TRBJ2-4	CASGEAAKDIQYF	TGCGCCTCGGGTGAGGCGGCCAAAGACATTCAGTACTTC
medium-sized	TRBD2	TRBV6-6	TRBJ2-5	CASRGLAGETQYF	TGTGCCAGCAGGGGACTAGCGGGAGAGACCCAGTACTTC
many	NA	TRBV7-2	TRBJ1-6	CASSLAWGSYNSPLHF	TGTGCCAGCAGCTTAGCCTGGGGGTCCTATAATTCACCCCTCCACTTT
NA	NA	TRBV6-1	TRBJ2-4	CASKYGTDIQYF	TGTGCCAGCAAATATGGGACGGACATTCAGTACTTC
NA	TRBD2	TRBV30	TRBJ2-1	CAWSLAVLSGGEQFF	TGTGCCTGGAGCCTAGCGGTTCTTTCGGGGGGTGAGCAGTTCTTC
medium-sized	NA	TRBV6-1	TRBJ2-1	CASSAPGGNEQFF	TGTGCCAGCAGTGCCCCCGGAGGGAATGAGCAGTTCTTC
NA	TRBD2	TRBV6-1	TRBJ2-3	CASRKEGGVAVSTDEQYF	TGTGCCAGCAGGAAGGAGGGAGGGGTGGCTGTAAGCACCGATGAGCAGTATTTT
NA	NA	TRBV6-1	TRBJ2-2	CASRLQAGSPDELFF	TGTGCCAGCAGACTCCAGGCCGGAAGTCCCGATGAGCTGTTTTTT
few	NA	TRBV5-1	TRBJ1-4	CASTLSSLGGRLRHEKLFF	TGCGCCAGCACCTTGTCCTCCCTAGGGGGGCGCCTGAGACACGAAAAACTGTTTTTT
NA	TRBD1	TRBV10-2	TRBJ2-3	CAGKGGTGEETQYF	TGTGCGGGCAAAGGGGGCACAGGGGAAGAGACGCAGTATTTT
many	NA	TRBV14	TRBJ2-1	CASSPTWSAYNEQFF	TGTGCCAGCAGCCCTACCTGGTCGGCCTACAATGAGCAGTTCTTC
NA	NA	TRBV10-3	TRBJ2-5	CAGLGVPHQDTQYF	TGTGCCGGTCTCGGGGTCCCCCACCAAGATACCCAGTACTTC